The table lists the clone carrying this T cell receptor (beta chain) with a count of one. Its antigen is still unknown. Profiling relied on immunoSEQ multiplex PCR, and the TCRdb table lists in-frame clones only, not all of them. The table includes 65,000 or so clones, approximately 92% detected once. This record belongs to a study of OX40 agonist ivuxolimab in advanced cancers. Study overall: The study enrolled dose-escalation patients with hepatocellular carcinoma, melanoma, renal cell or head and neck cancer. A mean age of around 63 years, range about 20 to 79, was recorded, and approximately 85% were male.

V trimming: 4 bases; J trimming: 7 bases; junction bases outside the gene matches: 4. This CDR3 contains 14 residues. CDR1 and CDR2 from the germline V gene are SGHRS and YFSETQ. General observations from the study: More expanded clones were seen, on average, in CD8+ T cells than in CD4+.

V is TRBV5-1 and J is TRBJ2-1, with 11 positions matching TRBD2. The sequencing here drew on CD4+ or CD8+ T cells sorted from blood, taken in a trial of the OX40 agonist ivuxolimab. This TCR was sampled from an adult with an advanced solid tumor such as melanoma, head and neck, liver or kidney cancer. The CDR3 is CASSPTSGRNEQFF. The CDR3, as DNA: TGCGCCAGCAGCCCAACTAGCGGGAGAAATGAGCAGTTCTTC. Full variable domain (outside the CDR3, taken from reference TRBV5-1 and TRBJ2-1): KAGVTQTPRYLIKTRGQQVTLSCSPISGHRSVSWYQQTPGQGLQFLFEYFSETQRNKGNFPGRFSGRQFSNSRSEMNVSTLELGDSALYLCASSPTSGRNEQFFGPGTRLTVL.